Below are 22 T cell receptor beta chains sequenced from a single sample in a study of cytomegalovirus exposure and HLA in healthy donors. Generated by immunoSEQ multiplex PCR, the TCRdb table keeps only in-frame clones and is missing some. The sample carries more than 65,000 clones, around 96% recorded once. Sequenced sample: PBMCs. These receptors all come from a woman under 30 in good health and CMV-seronegative.

The chain has TRBV27 and TRBJ2-2; 7 bases line up with TRBD2. Germline loops: CDR1 MNHEY, CDR2 SMNVEV (reference sequence). J lost 5 bases, V lost 7 bases, and 10 bases had no gene match. The CDR3 consists of 15 residues. Here the CDR3 reads CASNGREGPTGELFF. CDR3 DNA sequence: TGTGCCAGCAATGGGAGGGAGGGCCCGACCGGGGAGCTGTTTTTT.

V and J are TRBV7-6 and TRBJ1-1; 8 bases align to TRBD1. The CDR3 consists of 16 residues. The trim removed 1 base at V and 5 bases at J, leaving 9 bases unmatched. Germline V gene lookup returns CDR1 SGHVS and CDR2 FNYEAQ. The CDR3 coding sequence is TGTGCCAGCAGCTTAGGACAGGGGAGTGAATTTACTGAAGCTTTCTTT. Translated: CASSLGQGSEFTEAFF.

The J gene is TRBJ2-1, the V gene TRBV18, with TRBD2 matching 16 bases. V gave up 1 base and J gave up 7 bases; unmatched junction bases: 4. CDR1 is KGHSH, CDR2 LQKENI, per germline. The CDR3 loop spans 17 amino acids. Written as DNA, the CDR3 is TGTGCCAGCTCACCACTTGGGACTAGCGGGGGGGGAAATGAGCAGTTCTTC. Protein: CASSPLGTSGGGNEQFF.

CDR3 in DNA: TGTGCCAGCAGTGCCGGGACTAGCGGGAAGGATGAGCAGTTCTTC. Protein sequence: CASSAGTSGKDEQFF. The J gene is TRBJ2-1, the V gene TRBV6-1; 13 nucleotides match TRBD2. The germline CDR1 and CDR2 sequences are MNHNS and SASEGT. The trim removed 4 bases at V and 8 bases at J, leaving 5 bases unmatched. This CDR3 spans 15 amino acids.

Here the CDR3 DNA reads TGTGCCAGCAGCGTACCGGGACAGGGGGGGGAAAAACTGTTTTTT. Protein sequence: CASSVPGQGGEKLFF. This chain connects TRBV5-5 to TRBJ1-4; 11 positions agree with TRBD1. V shed 4 bases, J shed 8 bases, and the junction held 7 bases outside the gene matches. CDR1 SGHKS and CDR2 YYEKEE come from the germline V gene (reference sequence). The CDR3 consists of 15 residues.

The chain links TRBV27 to TRBJ2-3, with TRBD2 identical over 9 bases. Germline CDR1 MNHEY, CDR2 SMNVEV (reference sequence). V lost 3 bases to trimming and J lost 1 base; unmatched junction nucleotides: 2. The CDR3 runs to 15 residues. The CDR3 bases are TGTGCCAGCAGTTTCAGGACTAGCGGCACAGATACGCAGTATTTT. Residues: CASSFRTSGTDTQYF.

V is TRBV6-5 and J is TRBJ1-2; 9 bases fit TRBD1. Germline loops: CDR1 MNHEY, CDR2 SVGAGI. The J segment lost 5 bases and the V segment lost 0 bases, leaving 7 bases of the junction unmatched. This CDR3 has 16 residues. Here the CDR3 reads CASSYSGQGRRYGYTF. The DNA for the CDR3 is TGTGCCAGCAGTTACTCGGGACAGGGAAGAAGGTATGGCTACACCTTC.

The V call is TRBV12-5, the J call TRBJ2-7, with D possibly matching TRBD1 (5 bases). V gave up 1 base and J gave up 7 bases, with 14 bases separating them. This CDR3 spans 14 amino acids. Germline CDR1 and CDR2: LGHNT and FRNRAP. As DNA, the CDR3 is TGTGCTAGTGGTTTGGAGGGGCCGTTTAATGAGCAGTACTTC. Protein sequence: CASGLEGPFNEQYF. Full variable domain (remainder filled in from reference TRBV12-5 and TRBJ2-7): DARVTQTPRHKVTEMGQEVTMRCQPILGHNTVFWYRQTMMQGLELLAYFRNRAPLDDSGMPKDRFSAEMPDATLATLKIQPSEPRDSAVYFCASGLEGPFNEQYFGPGTRLTVT.

The rearrangement uses TRBV27 and TRBJ1-2; D gene unclear. V was pared by 7 bases and J by 4 bases, with 16 bases between. Germline assignment: CDR1 MNHEY and CDR2 SMNVEV (reference sequence). The CDR3 is 14 amino acids. The CDR3 DNA sequence: TGTGCCAGCACTAGCGCACAAGGGCTCTATGGCTACACCTTC. This codes for CASTSAQGLYGYTF.

In DNA form, the CDR3 reads TGCGCCAGCAGCCCGGGGGACAGGGCTGGGGGTCAGTACTTC. Protein sequence: CASSPGDRAGGQYF. The chain couples TRBV5-1 to TRBJ2-4, with 9 nucleotides matching TRBD1. This CDR3 contains 14 residues. V dropped 4 bases and J dropped 12; count of bases not matched to a gene: 11. Looked up from germline, CDR1 is SGHRS and CDR2 is YFSETQ.

This clone has a single count. V is TRBV2 and J is TRBJ2-7; TRBD2 agrees at 9 bases. This CDR3 has 20 amino acids. J gave up 4 bases and V 8 bases, and 27 bases lay outside the gene matches. Germline V lookup: CDR1 SNHLY, CDR2 FYNNEI. CDR3 loop: CASLPIPGQTVNSGSYEQYF. CDR3 bases: TGTGCCAGCCTCCCAATACCGGGACAGACCGTCAATAGCGGGAGTTACGAGCAGTACTTC.

In its sample, this clone was seen a few times. V usage is TRBV16 and J usage is TRBJ1-1; no reliable D call. The CDR3 extends over 11 amino acids. Trimming took 3 bases from V and 7 from J, leaving 6 bases between them. CDR1 and CDR2 from the germline V gene are KGHSY and FQNENV. In DNA, the CDR3 is TGTGCCAGCAGCCAGGCAGGTGAAGCTTTCTTT. Translating gives CASSQAGEAFF.

The V call is TRBV6-1, the J call TRBJ2-2; tentative D call: TRBD2 (6 bases). V lost 3 bases and J lost 4, with 9 bases in between. Germline assignment: CDR1 MNHNS and CDR2 SASEGT. The CDR3 is 14 residues long. The CDR3 here is CASSEASVTGELFF. As DNA, the CDR3 is TGTGCCAGCAGTGAGGCTAGCGTCACCGGGGAGCTGTTTTTT.

V gene TRBV6-1 combines with J gene TRBJ2-1; weak D call: TRBD1 (6 bases). In germline, CDR1 is MNHNS, CDR2 SASEGT. The CDR3 is made up of 14 amino acids. Trimming pared 5 bases from V and 2 bases from J, leaving 10 bases between. The DNA of the CDR3 is TGTGCCAGCAGTAGCCAGGGGACCTACAATGAGCAGTTCTTC. It specifies CASSSQGTYNEQFF.

The chain is built from TRBV5-8 and TRBJ1-2; possible D gene TRBD1, 5 bases. V shed 0 bases and J shed 8 bases, with 23 bases lying between them. In germline, CDR1 is SGHTS, CDR2 YDEGEE. The CDR3 is 17 amino acids. The CDR3, as DNA: TGTGCCAGCAGCTTGGGGGGGGTCCAATCTATCGTGTACGGCTACACCTTC. Translated: CASSLGGVQSIVYGYTF.

The DNA of the CDR3 is TGTGCCAGCTCACCCGCCCAGGGGACTGAAGCTTTCTTT. Protein sequence: CASSPAQGTEAFF. The rearrangement uses TRBV18 and TRBJ1-1; possible D gene TRBD1, 6 bases. The CDR3 consists of 13 residues. Germline V gene sequence: CDR1 KGHSH, CDR2 LQKENI. With 3 bases removed from V and 5 bases from J, the gap between germline ends came to 10 bases. Together with reference TRBV18 and TRBJ1-1, the CDR3 gives the full variable domain: NAGVMQNPRHLVRRRGQEARLRCSPMKGHSHVYWYRQLPEEGLKFMVYLQKENIIDESGMPKERFSAEFPKEGPSILRIQQVVRGDSAAYFCASSPAQGTEAFFGQGTRLTVV.

The chain couples TRBV9 to TRBJ2-7; D may be TRBD2 (7 bases). The V gene lost 0 bases and the J gene lost 3 bases, with 13 bases spanning the gap. Germline V gene lookup returns CDR1 SGDLS and CDR2 YYNGEE. The CDR3 is 15 residues long. The CDR3 protein is CASSVGGGNGYEQYF. In DNA, the CDR3 is TGTGCCAGCAGCGTAGGGGGGGGCAACGGCTACGAGCAGTACTTC.

This clone was recorded once. This chain joins TRBV30 and TRBJ1-1; TRBD1 matches 7 bases. Germline assignment: CDR1 GTSNPN and CDR2 SVGIG (reference sequence). With 2 bases clipped from V and 4 bases from J, the junction kept 4 bases outside the gene matches. This CDR3 spans 13 amino acids. CDR3 in amino acids: CAWSINRGTEAFF. In nucleotides, the CDR3 is TGTGCCTGGAGTATAAACAGGGGCACTGAAGCTTTCTTT.

This sequence joins TRBV6-5 and TRBJ2-7, with D uncertain. Germline CDR1 MNHEY, CDR2 SVGAGI. The CDR3 runs 15 residues. The germline V and J ends were trimmed by 2 bases and 2 bases, with 13 bases remaining between them. The CDR3 DNA reads TGTGCCAGCAGTTACCGGGTGCCTCAAACCTACGAGCAGTACTTC. Translation: CASSYRVPQTYEQYF.

The gene calls are TRBV4-1 and TRBJ2-7; possibly TRBD2 for D (6 bases). Germline CDR1 is MGHRA and CDR2 is YSYEKL. V shed 4 bases and J shed 2 bases, with 21 bases lying between them. This CDR3 has 17 amino acids. The CDR3 protein is CASSPPGRRAGTYEQYF. In DNA form, the CDR3 reads TGCGCCAGCAGCCCCCCTGGGAGACGGGCGGGAACCTACGAGCAGTACTTC.

Only one count was recorded for this clone. V usage is TRBV13 and J usage is TRBJ2-2; perhaps TRBD1 as D (6 bases). CDR3 length equals 18 residues. V lost 5 bases, J lost 5 bases, and 24 bases lay in between. From germline, CDR1 is PRHDT and CDR2 FYEKMQ (reference sequence). The CDR3, as DNA: TGTGCCAGCAGCGGCCGCCCTGGTGTTGGGACATTAACCGGGGAGCTGTTTTTT. The encoded protein is CASSGRPGVGTLTGELFF.

This clone was seen just once. The chain is built from TRBV19 and TRBJ2-2; 9 positions agree with TRBD2. V was clipped by 3 bases and J by 4 bases; unmatched bases: 12. Germline values: CDR1 LNHDA, CDR2 SQIVND (reference sequence). The CDR3 sequence is 18 residues long. CDR3 loop: CASSIFIFAGGVTGELFF. CDR3 nucleotide sequence: TGTGCCAGTAGTATCTTTATCTTCGCGGGAGGGGTCACCGGGGAGCTGTTTTTT.